This TCR beta chain comes out of a study of CD8+CD57+ T cells in acquired aplastic anemia. Across the study: Sorting CD4+ and CD8+ cells gave DNA averaging about 3.2 ug. Researchers reported that healthy donors averaged about 10.8 million reads for CD4+ cells.

Profiling of TCR beta VDJ combinations and CDR3 sequences used genomic DNA as template. TCRdb fed the reads into MiXCR, producing one record per CDR3 protein. This repertoire shows 150,000 or so distinct CDR3 sequences, under 75% found once; its top ten account for roughly 42%. The CDR3 sequence is 14 residues long. V was shortened by 1 base and J by 5 bases, with 10 bases between the two germline ends. The germline CDR1 and CDR2 sequences are SGHRS and YFSETQ. A remark on this clonotype: Its antigen remains unknown.

Study-level results: Overlapping CD8+ CDR3 repertoires of patients and controls contained under 35 shared sequences. With respect to CD8+ Simpson's diversity, patients and controls did not differ significantly.

This receptor was identified in a human donor in good health. V usage is TRBV5-1 and J usage is TRBJ2-1, with D perhaps being TRBD1 or TRBD2 (5 bases each). Material for sequencing was sorted CD4+, CD8+, or CD8+CD57+ T cells (not recorded which) from PBMCs. The CDR3 region is CASSLRGVNNEQFF. The CDR3 nucleotides read TGCGCCAGCAGCTTGAGGGGAGTTAACAATGAGCAGTTCTTC.